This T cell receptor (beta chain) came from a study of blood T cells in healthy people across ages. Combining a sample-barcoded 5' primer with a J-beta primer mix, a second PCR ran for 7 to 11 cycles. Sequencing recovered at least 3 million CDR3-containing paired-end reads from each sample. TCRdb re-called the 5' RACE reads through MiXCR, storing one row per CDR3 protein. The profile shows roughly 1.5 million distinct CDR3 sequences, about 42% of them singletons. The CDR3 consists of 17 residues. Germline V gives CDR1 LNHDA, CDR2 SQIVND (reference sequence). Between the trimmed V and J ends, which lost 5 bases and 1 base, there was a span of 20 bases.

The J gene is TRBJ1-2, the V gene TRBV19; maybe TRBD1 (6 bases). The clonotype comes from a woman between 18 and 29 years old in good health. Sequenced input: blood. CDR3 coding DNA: TGTGCCAGTAGTGGCCCCGCCCGGACAGCGTTTAACTATGGCTACACCTTC. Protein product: CASSGPARTAFNYGYTF.